This TCR beta chain was observed in a study of OX40 agonist ivuxolimab in advanced cancers. On the study more broadly: All patients had ivuxolimab intravenously every 2 weeks at 0.01 to 10 mg/kg. Study-level results: Average numbers of expanded clones were greater in CD8+ T cells than in CD4+. There was clonal expansion of CD4+ and CD8+ blood T cells by week 6 at 0.1 to 3.0 mg/kg.

People who had autoimmune disease history or systemic immunosuppression were excluded. This clone was observed a handful of times. What it binds is unknown. TCRdb's table, derived via immunoSEQ multiplex PCR, lists solely in-frame clones and lacks some. The sample lists fewer than 80,000 clones, around 86% occurring once. The clonotype originates from an adult with an advanced solid tumor such as melanoma, head and neck, liver or kidney cancer. The sample consisted of CD4+ or CD8+ T cells sorted from blood, taken in a trial of the OX40 agonist ivuxolimab.

DNA of the CDR3: TGCAGCGCGGGGTGGGCGAATGAAAAACTGTTTTTT. It translates to CSAGWANEKLFF. The chain employs TRBV29-1 and TRBJ1-4; no definite D call. V lost 7 bases and J lost 5, with 11 bases in between. CDR1 is SQVTM, CDR2 ANQGSEA, per germline. This CDR3 is 12 amino acids long.